Listed below are T cell receptor beta chains from one sample, sequenced in a study of blood T cells in healthy people across ages. TCRdb itself ran the 5' RACE reads through MiXCR, one entry per CDR3 protein. The sample holds 1.6 million or so distinct CDR3 sequences; around 35% are singletons and the top ten take 11%. The sequenced material came from blood. These TCRs come from a woman aged 25 to 39 in good health. Each CDR3 is given with its conserved first and last residue. The D gene is left open where the match is weak. A row's size may be missing; if present it is once, few, many or a size class.

size,V,D,J,CDR3,DNA
-,TRBV4-1,-,TRBJ1-1,CASSQEAGSNTEAFF,TGCGCCAGCAGCCAAGAGGCGGGCTCGAACACTGAAGCTTTCTTT
-,TRBV12-3/TRBV12-4,TRBD1,TRBJ2-7,CASSLDRGQGGSYEQYF,TGTGCCAGCAGTTTAGATCGCGGACAGGGTGGATCCTACGAGCAGTACTTC
few,TRBV3-1,TRBD2,TRBJ2-1,CASSQDLGLARNEQFF,TGTGCCAGCAGCCAAGATCTTGGACTAGCCAGGAATGAGCAGTTCTTC
many,TRBV4-2,TRBD2,TRBJ2-5,CASSQEAGGIQETQYF,TGTGCCAGCAGCCAAGAAGCGGGAGGAATTCAAGAGACCCAGTACTTC
many,TRBV29-1,-,TRBJ2-7,CSVKGRGPSYEQYF,TGCAGCGTTAAAGGACGCGGGCCCTCCTACGAGCAGTACTTC
many,TRBV10-3,-,TRBJ2-7,CASSREQYF,TGTGCCAGCTCGAGAGAGCAGTACTTC
-,TRBV3-1,-,TRBJ2-7,CASSTLNIGEQYF,TGTGCCAGCAGCACGCTTAATATCGGCGAGCAGTACTTC
many,TRBV12-3/TRBV12-4,-,TRBJ2-7,CASSTLYEQYF,TGTGCCAGCAGTACACTCTACGAGCAGTACTTC
many,TRBV29-1,TRBD1,TRBJ2-3,CSVGQGAVADTQYF,TGCAGCGTTGGACAGGGGGCAGTGGCAGATACGCAGTATTTT
many,TRBV6-5,-,TRBJ2-6,CASSWGPGRGSGANVLTF,TGTGCCAGCAGTTGGGGGCCGGGACGGGGCTCTGGGGCCAACGTCCTGACTTTC
few,TRBV13,-,TRBJ1-1,CATTPGGMPEAFF,TGTGCCACAACCCCCGGGGGGATGCCCGAAGCTTTCTTT
few,TRBV28,TRBD2,TRBJ2-3,CASNPGASGTPDTQYF,TGTGCCAGCAACCCCGGGGCTAGCGGGACCCCAGATACGCAGTATTTT
-,TRBV7-3,-,TRBJ1-5,CASSFESGDPRGNQPQHF,TGTGCCAGCAGCTTCGAATCTGGGGACCCGAGGGGCAATCAGCCCCAGCATTTT